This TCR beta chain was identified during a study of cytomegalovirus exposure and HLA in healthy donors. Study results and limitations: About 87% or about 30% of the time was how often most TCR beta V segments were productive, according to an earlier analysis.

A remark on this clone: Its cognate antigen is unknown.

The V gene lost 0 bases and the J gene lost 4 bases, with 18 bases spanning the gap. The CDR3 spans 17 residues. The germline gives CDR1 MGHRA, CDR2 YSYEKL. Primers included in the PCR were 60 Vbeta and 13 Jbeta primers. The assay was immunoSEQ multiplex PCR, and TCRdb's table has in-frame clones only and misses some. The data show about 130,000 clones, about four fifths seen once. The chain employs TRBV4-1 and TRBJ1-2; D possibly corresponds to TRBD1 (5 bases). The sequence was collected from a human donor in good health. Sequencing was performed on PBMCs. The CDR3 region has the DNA TGCGCCAGCAGCCAAGAATACGCAGGGTATGAGAGCTATGGCTACACCTTC. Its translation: CASSQEYAGYESYGYTF.